This paragraph reports one T cell receptor (beta chain). This clone has just a few counts. Its antigen has not been determined. Within one base of it there is no much larger clone, and no base qualities were kept. The cohort consisted of 600 to 700 healthy bone marrow donors. Cohort members were all nominally healthy when sampled, although unrecorded immune exposures were likely present. The donor was CMV seronegative and was included in the group of a few hundred seronegative cohort members. A peripheral blood sample was collected from each donor, and TCR beta sequencing was performed on peripheral blood mononuclear cells. Genomic DNA was extracted from the blood cell samples with the Qiagen DNeasy Blood Extraction Kit. The library was made by the immunoSEQ multiplex PCR assay. A mixture of 60 forward primers for TCR Vbeta segments and 13 reverse primers for TCR Jbeta segments was used in the multiplex PCR. Amplification of the CDR3 region of rearranged TCR beta genes was performed with a multiplex PCR assay on genomic DNA. On the Illumina HiSeq System, the amplified TCR beta libraries were sequenced as 87-base-pair reads. Per the authors' processing: In a later analysis, tens of millions of unique TCR beta chains were counted across the 650 to 700 repertoires, and approximately 9.9 million of these chains were shared by at least two donors. Raw reads were error-corrected and collapsed into unique sequences with a nearest-neighbor algorithm that merged closely related sequences to remove PCR and sequencing errors. To assign V, D and J gene segments, CDR3 sequences were aligned to IMGT reference sequences. For a sequence to be retained, a match of at least six nucleotides to both a V gene segment and a J gene segment was required. Rearrangements were classified as productive when the CDR3 lacked stop codons and remained in frame with V and J, and all other rearrangements were classified as non-productive. Following IMGT convention, CDR3 was defined as the stretch from the second conserved V-encoded cysteine to the conserved J-encoded phenylalanine. In an earlier analysis of just under 600 of the donors, sequences lacking an unambiguous match to a single V gene segment were excluded. An earlier analysis of fewer than 750 of the donors classified V segments as functional when productive rearrangements were above 56.7% and as segregating when the standard deviation between donors was above 5%. A statistical classification framework was built to diagnose cytomegalovirus status from the catalog of TCR beta chain sequences. V and J gene assignment, in a later analysis, came from comparing TCR nucleotide sequences with IMGT/GENE-DB human TR gene sequences. The TCRdist pipeline was used in a later analysis to assign CDR3 sequences and most-parsimonious VDJ recombination scenarios. In a later analysis, each TCR beta chain was defined by its CDR3 amino acid sequence together with its V-gene family, and reads lacking a unique V-gene family were excluded. As a way to deal with suspected cross-contamination and a sequencing artifact, a later analysis dropped approximately 590 nucleotide sequences that were highly shared and had low generation probability. For each public chain, a later analysis derived a clonal expansion index from normalized ranks of inferred template counts within each repertoire. In a later analysis, generation probabilities were computed using a VDJ recombination model fitted to out-of-frame rearrangements, and the results were checked against IGoR. In a later analysis, hypergeometric tests were used to score TCR-TCR, TCR-HLA and TCR-CMV co-occurrence, with a repertoire-size bias correction applied to TCR pairs. To estimate false discovery rates, a later analysis permuted the HLA or CMV assignments 20 times. A later analysis grouped co-occurring TCRs with DBSCAN, adding TCRdist sequence similarity when clustering within HLA-allele-positive subsets. For co-occurrence clustering, repertoires with fewer than 30,000 or more than 120,000 public chains were excluded, along with five repertoires with anomalous nucleotide sharing. TCRdb took this table from immuneACCESS and kept in-frame rearrangements with V and J called. Such tables lack part of the clones; where checked against another copy, unresolved V genes explain under half of the gap, and the rest is unexplained. V and J calls and clone size are copied from that table; D and trimming were computed from the DNA. This sample gives approximately 220,000 clones in total; approximately 82% of them show up just once. Roughly 0.6% of the sample is taken by the ten largest.

These data come from a study of cytomegalovirus exposure and HLA in healthy donors (dated by TCRdb to 2016 to 2017). About the full investigation: An earlier analysis of around 600 of the donors reported approximately 300 Gb of sequence data and some 120 million unique TCR beta sequences from about 200 million T cells. An early release covering just under 650 HLA-typed donors comprised approximately 290 gigabases of sequencing data and 85 million or so unique TCR sequences. The genetic ancestry cluster associated with self-reported Caucasian donors included around four fifths of the roughly 400 genotyped donors. The study was designed to test whether signatures of past pathogen exposure could be identified by cataloging public T cell receptors. Using immunosequencing, the study profiled T cell repertoires from about 610 subjects and related those repertoires to cytomegalovirus serostatus. Along with the roughly 700-subject first cohort, a separate validation cohort of approximately 110 different subjects was used. The study combined high-throughput TCR immunosequencing, statistical association of individual TCRs with disease status, and machine learning to predict cytomegalovirus infection status. To study patterns of TCR occurrence, a later analysis re-analyzed previously published TCR beta repertoires from 666 donors and added high-resolution HLA genotyping. Rather than drawing on any new phenotypic data, the later analysis identified candidate immune exposures from TCR beta sequences and the way those sequences occurred across donors. To decide whether each TCR beta V gene segment behaved as functional or pseudogenic, an earlier analysis of 587 of the donors relied on high-throughput TCR beta sequencing. Donor age, sex, ethnicity and CMV serostatus were collected together with the repertoire data. A later genetic analysis took genome-wide SNP genotypes for about 55% of the 666 donors and used that subset as a discovery cohort. All discovery cohort repertoires had been generated on a single sequencing platform. Both class I and class II loci were covered by HLA typing, at four-digit resolution. The number of typed donors differed by locus: roughly 629-640 for A, B, C, DRB1 and DQB1; some 500 for DQA1; fewer than 610 for DPA1; and some 470 for DPB1. Because of strong linkage in the cohort, roughly five DR-DQ haplotypes were treated as single units for association and clustering. Across about 380 genotyped donors of the cohort, an average of approximately 240,000 unique TCR beta nucleotide sequences per donor were sequenced, and roughly 20% of those sequences were non-productive. General findings and caveats noted by the study authors: Because HLA typing was unavailable for some donors at each locus, only the typed subset was used in association tests. Cytomegalovirus status was reported to be diagnosed by the classifier with high specificity and sensitivity in both the original and validation cohorts. In a later analysis, HLA-associated TCR beta chains were found to be more clonally expanded and to have lower generation probabilities than equally common non-associated chains. Roughly uniform sequencing depth across donors was assumed in presence/absence analyses, although this assumption may not hold. A few of the identified cytomegalovirus-associated TCR beta chains were confirmed in vitro to be specific for cytomegalovirus antigens. The authors suggested that the approach could potentially be generalized to other disease states and immunological phenotypes. In a later analysis, several top co-occurrence clusters were reported to appear linked to parvovirus B19, influenza, CMV and Epstein-Barr virus. A further reported finding was that TCR beta sequences accurately predicted the HLA-A and HLA-B alleles for most subjects in the first cohort. A later analysis found that most CMV-associated TCR beta chains appeared HLA-restricted, with HLA associations seemingly driven largely by CMV exposure. The sequencing pipeline was judged likely to have produced a cluster of highly shared sequence variants as a technical artifact. At a false discovery rate of 0.05, a later analysis linked roughly 17,000 TCR beta sequences to specific HLA alleles. CMV serostatus was the only immune exposure information available for the cohort. An association between a missense DCLRE1C variant and V-gene and J-gene trimming of TCR beta chains was found in a later genetic analysis and replicated in an independent cohort. A later genetic analysis reported fewer N-insertions in productive TCRs among donors in an Asian-associated ancestry cluster than the roughly 620-donor mean. When HLA alleles, especially DR and DQ, strongly co-occurred, attributing TCR associations to individual alleles was difficult. Correlated functional status among segregating V segments might be attributable to linkage disequilibrium, but an unknown experimental factor could not be ruled out. The cohort was sequenced for TCR beta chains only, and without alpha or paired-chain data the features that could be detected were limited. The study listed 150 to 200 TCR beta chains as associated with cytomegalovirus. Because counts were too low, about 18 rarely observed V segments, including chromosome 9 orphons, were excluded from the earlier analysis of several hundred of the donors. While some public TCRs were present in many individuals, most TCR sequences turned up only very rarely across donors. An earlier analysis of roughly 570 of the donors showed that most TCR beta V segments appeared in productive rearrangements either about 90% or about 30% of the time, which broadly matched IMGT annotations. In a later analysis, TCR association rates were found to vary across HLA loci, with the most associated TCRs seen for DRB1 alleles and the fewest for HLA-C alleles.

Material: PBMCs. The TCR originated in a man aged 18-30 years in good health and CMV-seronegative.

The CDR3: CASSEVAGTSGSSYEQYF. The DNA is TGTGCCAGCAGTGAAGTCGCCGGGACTAGCGGAAGCTCCTACGAGCAGTACTTC. In this chain, TRBV6-1 is recombined with TRBJ2-7, and TRBD2 aligns with 11 junction nucleotides. The junction shows trimming of 1 base on V and 0 bases on J, and the gene matches do not reach 8 bases of it. The germline V gene sets CDR1 to MNHNS and CDR2 to SASEGT. Inclusive of the bounding cysteine and phenylalanine, the CDR3 is 18 residues long. The kept DNA is CDR3 alone, 54 bases in frame from the first base.